What follows describes a single T cell receptor beta chain. The germline gene is not matched at one end of the junction; a read error may be the cause. The data stem from a study of cytomegalovirus exposure and HLA in healthy donors. From germline, CDR1 is SSHAT and CDR2 FNYEAQ (reference sequence). The CDR3 is 14 amino acids. A multiplex PCR was run with 60 Vbeta primers and 13 Jbeta primers. TCRdb's copy holds only in-frame clones and misses some; the assay was immunoSEQ multiplex PCR. The profile shows 70,000 to 95,000 clones, approximately 76% of them singletons. The sample was PBMCs. This TCR was sampled from a young man in good health and CMV-seropositive. The chain couples TRBV7-7 to TRBJ2-1; D gene uncertain. This CDR3 reads CASSVSLDYNEQFF. Here the CDR3 DNA reads TGTGCTAGCAGCGTTAGCTTAGACTACAATGAGCAGTTCTTC.